Each of the 29 T cell receptor beta chains below was sequenced from the same sample in a study of T-cell reconstitution after alpha-beta-depleted transplantation in children. Unique molecular identifiers were used to barcode this TCRbeta library. Via MiXCR, TCRdb re-called the PCR reads, giving one row per CDR3 protein. The sample consists of some 600,000 distinct CDR3 sequences, under 15% of them appearing once. The source was PBMCs, mostly from graft donor cells, collected 360 days after TCRalphabeta/CD19-depleted stem cell transplant. All receptors come from a male patient aged 5 to 17 who had a stem cell transplant for acute myeloid leukemia, so the T cells may come from the graft donor.

This clonotype was picked up many times. The V call is TRBV4-2, the J call TRBJ2-1; D might be TRBD2 (5 bases). The CDR3 runs 14 residues. V was cut by 8 bases and J by 9 bases, with 20 bases left in between. CDR1 and CDR2 (germline): LGHNA, YNFKEQ. The chain's CDR3 is CASCSGMRSSEQFF. The CDR3 DNA reads as TGTGCCAGCTGCTCCGGGATGAGGAGCAGTGAGCAGTTCTTC.

This clonotype was seen many times. This chain connects TRBV29-1 to TRBJ2-3, with 7 bases aligning to TRBD2. The CDR3 is 15 amino acids. V lost 7 bases and J lost 1; bases outside the gene matches: 11. The germline V gene encodes CDR1 SQVTM and CDR2 ANQGSEA. In nucleotides, the CDR3 is TGCAGCGGGAGGGGACTACCCGCTGGCACAGATACGCAGTATTTT. Its translation is CSGRGLPAGTDTQYF.

This clonotype was seen ten or more times. The chain uses TRBV7-9 and TRBJ2-1; no reliable D call. The CDR3 sequence is 15 residues long. V was cut by 5 bases and J by 2 bases, with 13 bases left in between. Germline V lookup: CDR1 SEHNR, CDR2 FQNEAQ (reference sequence). CDR3: CASSPRPKAYNEQFF. The CDR3 DNA follows: TGTGCCAGCAGCCCCAGGCCCAAAGCCTACAATGAGCAGTTCTTC.

This clonotype was counted many times. The gene calls are TRBV5-1 and TRBJ2-7; TRBD1 aligns across 8 bases. Germline values: CDR1 SGHRS, CDR2 YFSETQ. Trimming cost V 5 bases and J 3 bases; bases outside gene matches: 7. The CDR3 is made up of 14 amino acids. CDR3 in amino acids: CASRYWGQDYEQYF. CDR3 in DNA: TGCGCCAGCAGATACTGGGGACAGGACTACGAGCAGTACTTC.

This clonotype was found many times. The chain is built from TRBV6-2 or TRBV6-3 and TRBJ2-1; D uncertain. The germline V gene has CDR1 MNHEY and CDR2 SVGEGT. The CDR3 is 12 amino acids. The V end lost 6 bases, the J end lost 4 bases, and 7 bases lay between the germline ends. The CDR3 loop is CASSQWYNEQFF. CDR3 DNA sequence: TGTGCCAGCAGCCAATGGTACAATGAGCAGTTCTTC.

In its sample, this clonotype was seen a few times. This chain joins TRBV30 and TRBJ2-7; TRBD1 aligns across 9 bases. Germline CDR1 GTSNPN, CDR2 SVGIG (reference sequence). V shed 2 bases and J 3 bases; nucleotides not matched to a gene: 8. This CDR3 spans 15 amino acids. The CDR3 sequence is CAWSFAGTGYYEQYF. The CDR3 DNA reads TGTGCCTGGAGTTTTGCCGGGACAGGGTACTACGAGCAGTACTTC.

This clonotype was seen a handful of times. The chain carries TRBV18 and TRBJ2-7; 10 bases fit TRBD1. The trim removed 5 bases at V and 6 bases at J, leaving 13 bases unmatched. CDR1 is KGHSH, CDR2 LQKENI, per germline. The CDR3 has 16 residues. The CDR3 coding sequence is TGTGCCAGCTCATCTCGGTTTGGGACAGGGGAAATCGAGCAGTACTTC. This codes for CASSSRFGTGEIEQYF.

This clonotype occurred a few times. This chain uses TRBV14 with TRBJ1-2, with D unclear. CDR1 SGHDN and CDR2 FVKESK come from the germline V gene. The ends were cut back, 6 bases at V and 4 bases at J, with 9 bases in the middle. The CDR3 covers 12 residues. The CDR3 sequence is CASRGGSYGYTF. The CDR3 region has the DNA TGTGCCAGCAGGGGTGGCAGCTATGGCTACACCTTC.

This clonotype occurred a few times. The chain joins TRBV29-1 to TRBJ2-5, with 10 bases identical to TRBD2. The trim removed 3 bases at V and 4 bases at J, leaving 11 bases unmatched. This CDR3 has 16 amino acids. Germline loops: CDR1 SQVTM, CDR2 ANQGSEA. The CDR3 is CSVDGLAVRARETQYF. The CDR3 DNA reads as TGCAGCGTTGACGGACTAGCGGTTCGAGCTAGAGAGACCCAGTACTTC.

In this sample, this clonotype turned up many times. The chain uses TRBV14 and TRBJ2-3; 13 bases are a match to TRBD2. The V segment lost 4 bases and the J segment 0 bases; nucleotides outside the gene matches: 7. CDR3 length: 18 residues. Germline-derived CDR1 and CDR2 are SGHDN and FVKESK. CDR3 loop: CASSPGTSGIPSTDTQYF. CDR3 in DNA: TGTGCCAGCAGCCCGGGGACTAGCGGGATCCCTAGCACAGATACGCAGTATTTT.

The gene calls are TRBV9 and TRBJ2-5; 8 bases agree with TRBD2. The CDR3 loop spans 16 amino acids. The V segment lost 0 bases and the J segment 4 bases; nucleotides outside the gene matches: 8. Germline CDR1 SGDLS, CDR2 YYNGEE. The CDR3 bases are TGTGCCAGCAGCGTAGGTAGCGGGAACTCGGGAGAGACCCAGTACTTC. Translating gives CASSVGSGNSGETQYF.

This clonotype was recorded at least ten times. V gene TRBV24-1 combines with J gene TRBJ2-5, with a tentative D call TRBD1 (6 bases). Per germline, CDR1 KGHDR and CDR2 SFDVKD. The V end was cut by 1 base, the J end by 4 bases, with 9 bases between. The CDR3 loop spans 14 amino acids. CDR3 nucleotides: TGTGCCACCAGTGATTTAACCAGGGGAGAGACCCAGTACTTC. As protein: CATSDLTRGETQYF.

On this clonotype: Sequence at one end of the junction differs from germline and may be a read error. The chain is built from TRBV7-2 and TRBJ2-3; TRBD2 matches 7 bases. The CDR3 extends over 16 amino acids. Germline V lookup: CDR1 SGHTA, CDR2 FQGNSA. CDR3 amino acids: CGSSSGTTTDTDTQYF. The DNA of the CDR3 is TGTGGCAGCAGCTCGGGGACTACCACCGACACAGATACGCAGTATTTT.

This clonotype was found many times. The genes are TRBV12-3 or TRBV12-4 and TRBJ2-5, with 8 bases lining up with TRBD2. The J segment lost 4 bases and the V segment lost 3 bases, leaving 7 bases of the junction unmatched. The CDR3 has 15 residues. The CDR3 DNA reads TGTGCCAGCAGTTTTTCGGCGGGGGGCGGAGAGACCCAGTACTTC. Translating it yields CASSFSAGGGETQYF.

V is TRBV20-1 and J is TRBJ2-5; tentatively, D is TRBD2 (5 bases). In germline, CDR1 is DFQATT, CDR2 SNEGSKA (reference sequence). CDR3 size: 18 residues. The V gene lost 3 bases and the J gene lost 5 bases, with 28 bases spanning the gap. The CDR3 DNA sequence: TGCAGTGCTAGTAACCCCGGACTGGAAAGTCACCCAAGGGAGACCCAGTACTTC. Translation: CSASNPGLESHPRETQYF.

The CDR3 is CAWRERTYEQYF. CDR3 coding DNA: TGTGCCTGGAGAGAGAGGACTTACGAGCAGTACTTC. This chain connects TRBV30 to TRBJ2-7, with D possibly matching TRBD2 (5 bases). Trimming removed 3 bases at V and 4 bases at J, with 10 bases between. This CDR3 is 12 amino acids long. Germline loops: CDR1 GTSNPN, CDR2 SVGIG (reference sequence).

The rearrangement joins TRBV28 to TRBJ1-6, with 7 bases matching TRBD1. This CDR3 is 14 amino acids long. Germline V lookup: CDR1 MDHEN, CDR2 SYDVKM. The junction had 2 bases not matched to a gene; V was cut back by 8 bases and J by 1 base. The CDR3 is CASQQGSYNSPLHF. CDR3 DNA: TGTGCCAGCCAACAGGGGTCCTATAATTCACCCCTCCACTTT.

Only a few counts were recorded for this clonotype. The chain combines TRBV29-1 with TRBJ2-5; 8 nucleotides line up with TRBD2. The CDR3 is made up of 14 amino acids. V lost 4 bases, J lost 3 bases, and 7 bases stayed unmatched. Germline assignment: CDR1 SQVTM and CDR2 ANQGSEA. The CDR3 bases are TGCAGCGTTGGGACCTTAGCGGGAAAAGAGACCCAGTACTTC. Protein product: CSVGTLAGKETQYF.

This clonotype was picked up a small number of times. V is TRBV7-3 and J is TRBJ2-5, with 8 bases identical to TRBD2. V was clipped by 5 bases and J by 3 bases; unmatched bases: 11. CDR1 and CDR2 (germline): SGHTA, FQGTGA. The CDR3 runs to 16 residues. DNA for the CDR3: TGTGCCAGCAGCAAGGTCGGAGCGGGGGCCGAAGAGACCCAGTACTTC. It yields the protein CASSKVGAGAEETQYF.

A few counts support this clonotype. The chain couples TRBV20-1 to TRBJ1-5; D gene unclear. This CDR3 region has 13 residues. The V gene's germline CDR1 is DFQATT and CDR2 SNEGSKA (reference sequence). V was trimmed by 0 bases and J by 1 base, leaving 4 bases between them. Here the CDR3 reads CSAREGSNQPQHF. The CDR3 DNA reads TGCAGTGCTAGAGAAGGAAGCAATCAGCCCCAGCATTTT.

This clonotype was found a few times. The chain employs TRBV28 and TRBJ2-7; D not resolved. V gave up 5 bases and J gave up 0 bases, with 11 bases separating them. CDR1 and CDR2 from the germline V gene are MDHEN and SYDVKM. The CDR3 spans 14 residues. The CDR3 DNA reads as TGTGCCAGCAGTCCCTATCTTAGCTCCTACGAGCAGTACTTC. Translation gives CASSPYLSSYEQYF.

There are a few counts of this clonotype. The chain uses TRBV10-3 and TRBJ2-7, with TRBD2 matching over 8 bases. Germline V gives CDR1 ENHRY, CDR2 SYGVKD. The CDR3 consists of 19 residues. J lost 3 bases, V lost 2 bases, and 18 bases had no gene match. The CDR3 sequence: CAISETNLAGPEDFYEQYF. DNA for the CDR3: TGTGCCATCAGTGAGACTAACCTAGCGGGCCCAGAAGATTTCTACGAGCAGTACTTC.

This clonotype came up many times. The rearrangement joins TRBV20-1 to TRBJ2-7, with D perhaps TRBD1 or TRBD2 (5 bases each). Germline CDR1 is DFQATT and CDR2 is SNEGSKA (reference sequence). The CDR3 spans 14 residues. V lost 4 bases to trimming and J lost 0 bases, with 13 bases between them. In DNA form, the CDR3 reads TGCAGTGCTACGGGACGGTGGGACTCCTACGAGCAGTACTTC. Translation: CSATGRWDSYEQYF.

In this sample, this clonotype turned up many times. The chain links TRBV2 to TRBJ2-1; 11 bases fit TRBD2. The CDR3 runs to 16 residues. In germline, CDR1 is SNHLY, CDR2 FYNNEI. J gave up 7 bases and V 3 bases, and 8 bases lay outside the gene matches. CDR3 residues: CASSDKASGRRNEQFF. The CDR3 nucleotides read TGTGCCAGCAGTGATAAGGCTAGCGGGAGGAGGAATGAGCAGTTCTTC.

This clonotype has a handful of counts. The chain combines TRBV4-2 with TRBJ2-5; the D gene could be TRBD1 or TRBD2 (5 bases each). The germline V and J ends were trimmed by 1 base and 5 bases, with 14 bases remaining between them. CDR1 is LGHNA and CDR2 is YNFKEQ in the germline V gene. The CDR3 is 15 amino acids. CDR3 in DNA: TGTGCCAGCAGCCAAGTCCACGGGGCGGGCGAGACCCAGTACTTC. Its protein product is CASSQVHGAGETQYF.

The chain uses TRBV27 and TRBJ2-1; 9 bases match TRBD1. The length of the CDR3 is 16 residues. V was pared by 4 bases and J by 8 bases, with 12 bases of the junction left unmatched. CDR1 and CDR2 from the germline V gene are MNHEY and SMNVEV (reference sequence). CDR3 coding DNA: TGTGCCAGCAGTTCTCCCTCCGGGACAGGGCTCCATGAGCAGTTCTTC. Protein product: CASSSPSGTGLHEQFF.

The chain is built from TRBV15 and TRBJ2-6; TRBD1 matches at 8 bases. The CDR3 is made up of 22 amino acids. Trimming took 1 base from V and 3 from J; bases not matched to a gene: 20. Germline V gene data show CDR1 as LNHNV and CDR2 as YYDKDF (reference sequence). In DNA, the CDR3 is TGTGCCACCAGCAGAGGGGCCGGGTGGTTACAGGGGGTTATTGGTGGGGCCAACGTCCTGACTTTC. It translates to CATSRGAGWLQGVIGGANVLTF.

The chain combines TRBV5-6 with TRBJ2-7, with 7 positions matching TRBD1. The CDR3 sequence is 15 residues long. In germline, CDR1 is SGHDT, CDR2 YYEEEE. V shed 2 bases, J shed 0 bases, and the junction held 5 bases outside the gene matches. The CDR3 loop reads CASSFMGQSSYEQYF. The CDR3 DNA sequence: TGTGCCAGCAGCTTTATGGGACAGAGCTCCTACGAGCAGTACTTC.

This clonotype was counted between two and nine times. The V call is TRBV28, the J call TRBJ2-7; perhaps TRBD1 as D (6 bases). V was clipped by 6 bases and J by 3 bases, with 15 bases between them. This CDR3 has 14 amino acids. Per the germline V gene, CDR1 is MDHEN and CDR2 is SYDVKM. DNA for the CDR3: TGTGCCAGCAGCAAGGGGGACGCCAGCTACGAGCAGTACTTC. Amino acid sequence: CASSKGDASYEQYF.